This is a list of T cell receptor beta chains from one sample in a study of T cell responses to AZD1222 COVID-19 vaccine. Using immunoSEQ multiplex PCR, the repertoire was profiled, and TCRdb retains in-frame clones only, with some absent. Of over 85,000 clones listed, 86% are singletons. The sample consisted of peripheral blood, taken on day 0 of AZD1222 vaccination. The receptors shown here come from an adult in good health. CDR3s include the opening cysteine and the closing phenylalanine or tryptophan. D genes are given only for firm matches. Part of the rows lack a size; the others show once, few, many or a class for expanded clones.

j_call: TRBJ2-1; clone_size: -; v_call: TRBV11-2; d_call: TRBD2; cdr3_nt: TGTGCCAGCAGACCTCCGGGACTAGCCTACAATGAGCAGTTCTTC; cdr3_aa: CASRPPGLAYNEQFF
j_call: TRBJ2-3; clone_size: once; v_call: TRBV29-1; d_call: TRBD1; cdr3_nt: TGCAGCGTTGCCGAAAGGGGGCCCACAGATACGCAGTATTTT; cdr3_aa: CSVAERGPTDTQYF
j_call: TRBJ1-2; clone_size: -; v_call: TRBV7-9; d_call: -; cdr3_nt: TGTGCCAGCAGCAACCCGGACAGATTTTATGGCTACACCTTC; cdr3_aa: CASSNPDRFYGYTF
j_call: TRBJ1-1; clone_size: -; v_call: TRBV6-6; d_call: -; cdr3_nt: TGTGCCAGCAGTTTAATCGCGAACACTGAAGCTTTCTTT; cdr3_aa: CASSLIANTEAFF
j_call: TRBJ2-3; clone_size: -; v_call: TRBV5-1; d_call: -; cdr3_nt: TGCGCCAGCAGCTCAGATTGGCTCGGGGATACGCAGTATTTT; cdr3_aa: CASSSDWLGDTQYF
j_call: TRBJ2-7; clone_size: -; v_call: TRBV11-2; d_call: TRBD1; cdr3_nt: TGTGCCAGCAGCTCCCAGACAGGGGGCCCTTACGAGCAGTACTTC; cdr3_aa: CASSSQTGGPYEQYF
j_call: TRBJ2-2; clone_size: few; v_call: TRBV7-6; d_call: -; cdr3_nt: TGTGCCAGCAGCTTATTACTAGGGGGAACCGGGGAGCTGTTTTTT; cdr3_aa: CASSLLLGGTGELFF
j_call: TRBJ1-2; clone_size: once; v_call: TRBV6-5; d_call: -; cdr3_nt: TGTGCCAGCAGAATACAGGGAAACTATGGCTACACCTTC; cdr3_aa: CASRIQGNYGYTF
j_call: TRBJ1-2; clone_size: -; v_call: TRBV5-4; d_call: TRBD1; cdr3_nt: TGTGCCAGCACCTACGGACAGGGGGGCGGTGGCTACACCTTC; cdr3_aa: CASTYGQGGGGYTF
j_call: TRBJ1-1; clone_size: -; v_call: TRBV5-1; d_call: -; cdr3_nt: TGCGCCAGCAGCTTGGTAGTCAGTGGGGGCACTGAAGCTTTCTTT; cdr3_aa: CASSLVVSGGTEAFF
j_call: TRBJ1-6; clone_size: -; v_call: TRBV28; d_call: TRBD1; cdr3_nt: TGTGCCAGCAGCTTTTTGGATGCGGGGACAGGTTCACCCCTCCACTTT; cdr3_aa: CASSFLDAGTGSPLHF
j_call: TRBJ2-2; clone_size: once; v_call: TRBV7-9; d_call: TRBD1; cdr3_nt: TGTGCCAGCACGGGACAGGGGAACACCGGGGAGCTGTTTTTT; cdr3_aa: CASTGQGNTGELFF
j_call: TRBJ1-1; clone_size: -; v_call: TRBV30; d_call: TRBD1; cdr3_nt: TGTGCCGCGGGAACAGGGGTGAACACTGAAGCTTTCTTT; cdr3_aa: CAAGTGVNTEAFF
j_call: TRBJ2-1; clone_size: -; v_call: TRBV6-5; d_call: TRBD2; cdr3_nt: TGTGCCAGCAGTTACCTGACTAGCGGGAGAATCACTGAGCAGTTCTTC; cdr3_aa: CASSYLTSGRITEQFF
j_call: TRBJ1-2; clone_size: -; v_call: TRBV7-9; d_call: TRBD1; cdr3_nt: TGTGCCAGCAGCTTACAACAGGGGGCGCTTAGCGGCTACACCTTC; cdr3_aa: CASSLQQGALSGYTF
j_call: TRBJ1-5; clone_size: -; v_call: TRBV6-1; d_call: -; cdr3_nt: TGTGCCAGCAGTGATTTGGTACAACGTGGTAATCAGCCCCAGCATTTT; cdr3_aa: CASSDLVQRGNQPQHF
j_call: TRBJ2-7; clone_size: once; v_call: TRBV28; d_call: -; cdr3_nt: TGTGCCAGCAGTTCGAAATCGGGGCAGTTCGCCTACGAGCAGTACTTC; cdr3_aa: CASSSKSGQFAYEQYF
j_call: TRBJ1-2; clone_size: -; v_call: TRBV28; d_call: -; cdr3_nt: TGTGCCAGCGTGGGAGGGTTAAAAAACTATGGCTACACCTTC; cdr3_aa: CASVGGLKNYGYTF
j_call: TRBJ1-1; clone_size: -; v_call: TRBV7-2; d_call: -; cdr3_nt: TGTGCCAGCAGCTCGAAGACAACAGGAGAAGCTTTCTTT; cdr3_aa: CASSSKTTGEAFF
j_call: TRBJ1-2; clone_size: few; v_call: TRBV4-2; d_call: TRBD1; cdr3_nt: TGTGCCAGCAGCCCGACAGGGGCCGGCTACACCTTC; cdr3_aa: CASSPTGAGYTF
j_call: TRBJ2-3; clone_size: -; v_call: TRBV24-1; d_call: -; cdr3_nt: TGTGCCACCAGTGATTTCAACCCGGATACGCAGTATTTT; cdr3_aa: CATSDFNPDTQYF
j_call: TRBJ2-7; clone_size: -; v_call: TRBV10-3; d_call: TRBD1; cdr3_nt: TGTGCCATCAGTGAACAGACAGGGGGTCACGAGCAGTACTTC; cdr3_aa: CAISEQTGGHEQYF
j_call: TRBJ2-2; clone_size: -; v_call: TRBV7-2; d_call: TRBD2; cdr3_nt: TGTGCCAGCAGCTTAGCACTAGCGGGCGGGACCGGGGAGCTGTTTTTT; cdr3_aa: CASSLALAGGTGELFF
j_call: TRBJ2-7; clone_size: -; v_call: TRBV19; d_call: -; cdr3_nt: TGTGCCAGTAGTGGCCAGGGGACCACGAATTCCTACGAGCAGTACTTC; cdr3_aa: CASSGQGTTNSYEQYF
j_call: TRBJ1-4; clone_size: once; v_call: TRBV7-2; d_call: TRBD1; cdr3_nt: TGTGCCAGCAGCCCCCAGGGGGCAGCTGGTGAAAAACTGTTTTTT; cdr3_aa: CASSPQGAAGEKLFF
j_call: TRBJ1-2; clone_size: -; v_call: TRBV12-3/TRBV12-4; d_call: -; cdr3_nt: TGTGCCAGCAGTTTTTCGGGGTACTATGGCTACACCTTC; cdr3_aa: CASSFSGYYGYTF
j_call: TRBJ1-4; clone_size: once; v_call: TRBV28; d_call: TRBD1; cdr3_nt: TGTGCCAGCAGTTTGGTAGGGGGCGAGGAAAAACTGTTTTTT; cdr3_aa: CASSLVGGEEKLFF
j_call: TRBJ1-3; clone_size: -; v_call: TRBV5-6; d_call: -; cdr3_nt: TGTGCCAGCAGCACAGGACCTAACGGAAACACCATATATTTT; cdr3_aa: CASSTGPNGNTIYF
j_call: TRBJ2-1; clone_size: -; v_call: TRBV12-3/TRBV12-4; d_call: -; cdr3_nt: TGTGCCAGCAGCGGCGGGGACAATGAGCAGTTCTTC; cdr3_aa: CASSGGDNEQFF